This T cell receptor (beta chain) was profiled in a study of cytomegalovirus exposure and HLA in healthy donors. The J segment lost 4 bases and the V segment lost 6 bases, leaving 2 bases of the junction unmatched. CDR3 length: 13 residues. The V gene's germline CDR1 is LNHDA and CDR2 SQIVND (reference sequence). In the PCR, 60 Vbeta and 13 Jbeta primers were used. Sequencing used immunoSEQ multiplex PCR; TCRdb keeps in-frame clones, though not all of them. The sample carries about 200,000 clones, 60% to 85% recorded once. The sequence was collected from a middle-aged woman in good health and CMV-seronegative. The sequenced material came from PBMCs. The rearrangement uses TRBV19 and TRBJ2-1; 8 bases map to TRBD2. The CDR3 nucleotides read TGTGCCAGTAGACGGGAGGGTTACAATGAGCAGTTCTTC. Translation: CASRREGYNEQFF.